The 13 T cell receptor beta chains listed next were all sequenced from one sample in a study of OX40 agonist ivuxolimab in advanced cancers. Sequenced by immunoSEQ multiplex PCR; TCRdb stores in-frame clones only, minus some. Of more than 60,000 clones listed, 85% were seen once; the top ten hold over 3.5%. The sequenced sample was CD4+ or CD8+ T cells sorted from blood, obtained in a trial of the OX40 agonist ivuxolimab. Receptors were obtained from an adult with an advanced solid tumor such as melanoma, head and neck, liver or kidney cancer.

CDR3 bases: TGTGCCAGCAGCTTGTATGACAGGGCAAATTCACCCCTCCACTTT. Protein product: CASSLYDRANSPLHF. The chain is built from TRBV5-5 and TRBJ1-6, with 7 bases identical to TRBD1. Trimming at V came to 1 base and at J to 7 bases, leaving 5 bases not matched to a gene. The germline CDR1 and CDR2 sequences are SGHKS and YYEKEE (reference sequence). The CDR3 length is 15 residues.

This rearrangement joins TRBV6-1 to TRBJ1-5; a weak D match, TRBD1 (6 bases). This CDR3 comprises 15 residues. The germline V gene encodes CDR1 MNHNS and CDR2 SASEGT. V was trimmed by 3 bases and J by 7 bases, leaving 16 bases between them. For the CDR3, the DNA is TGTGCCAGCAGTGAGACCCGGGGGCTTCAACAGCCCCAGCATTTT. Amino acid sequence: CASSETRGLQQPQHF.

The chain employs TRBV18 and TRBJ2-7; D is unresolved. CDR1 KGHSH and CDR2 LQKENI come from the germline V gene. The CDR3 is 13 residues long. Deletions cut 0 bases from V and 5 bases from J, with 8 bases between. The DNA for the CDR3 is TGTGCCAGCTCACCACCGAACGGCCACGAGCAGTACTTC. Encoded protein: CASSPPNGHEQYF.

This clone has a handful of counts. The CDR3 DNA follows: TGTGCCAGCAGCCCTAGCACAGGGGGATCACCCCTCCACTTT. Its translation is CASSPSTGGSPLHF. V usage is TRBV7-8 and J usage is TRBJ1-6, with TRBD1 matching 8 bases. The V gene end was trimmed by 5 bases and the J gene end by 10 bases; junction bases not matched to a gene: 7. Germline values: CDR1 SGHVS, CDR2 FQNEAQ. The CDR3 totals 14 residues.

The gene calls are TRBV2 and TRBJ2-7, with D perhaps given as TRBD1 or TRBD2 (6 bases each). Germline values: CDR1 SNHLY, CDR2 FYNNEI. With 6 bases removed from V and 4 bases from J, the gap between germline ends came to 16 bases. This CDR3 contains 14 residues. CDR3: CASRQGGPGYEQYF. The CDR3, as DNA: TGTGCCAGCAGACAAGGGGGGCCCGGGTACGAGCAGTACTTC.

CDR3 loop: CATRGRGREQFF. The CDR3 DNA reads as TGTGCCACCAGGGGGCGAGGCCGAGAGCAGTTCTTC. The rearrangement uses TRBV6-4 and TRBJ2-1, with 8 bases that match TRBD1. The germline V gene encodes CDR1 MRHNA and CDR2 SNTAGT. The CDR3 length is 12 residues. The trim removed 10 bases at V and 10 bases at J, leaving 9 bases unmatched.

The genes are TRBV19 and TRBJ2-3, with 8 bases fitting TRBD2. The CDR3 contains 15 residues. Germline CDR1 and CDR2: LNHDA and SQIVND (reference sequence). With 5 bases clipped from V and 0 bases from J, the junction kept 4 bases outside the gene matches. The CDR3 loop reads CASSRTSPSTDTQYF. As DNA, the CDR3 is TGTGCCAGTAGTCGGACTAGCCCTAGCACAGATACGCAGTATTTT. Full variable domain (missing parts from reference TRBV19 and TRBJ2-3): DGGITQSPKYLFRKEGQNVTLSCEQNLNHDAMYWYRQDPGQGLRLIYYSQIVNDFQKGDIAEGYSVSREKKESFPLTVTSAQKNPTAFYLCASSRTSPSTDTQYFGPGTRLTVL.

The CDR3 DNA follows: TGTGCCAGCAGCTTACAGGGCGGTAGCACAGATACGCAGTATTTT. Protein product: CASSLQGGSTDTQYF. V gene TRBV11-1 combines with J gene TRBJ2-3, with D possibly TRBD1 on 5 matching bases. V lost 2 bases to trimming and J lost 0 bases, with 9 bases between them. This CDR3 region has 15 residues. The germline V gene encodes CDR1 SGHAT and CDR2 FQDESV (reference sequence). Filled out from reference TRBV11-1 and TRBJ2-3, the complete variable domain reads EAEVAQSPRYKITEKSQAVAFWCDPISGHATLYWYRQILGQGPELLVQFQDESVVDDSQLPKDRFSAERLKGVDSTLKIQPAELGDSAMYLCASSLQGGSTDTQYFGPGTRLTVL.

The chain uses TRBV11-1 and TRBJ1-2; no clear D gene. V lost 2 bases and J 7 bases, leaving 17 bases between the germline ends. CDR3 length equals 15 residues. The germline V gene encodes CDR1 SGHAT and CDR2 FQDESV (reference sequence). This chain's CDR3 is CASSLFEGSALGYTF. DNA of the CDR3: TGTGCCAGCAGCTTATTTGAAGGGAGCGCGCTTGGCTACACCTTC.

The chain uses TRBV2 and TRBJ1-4, with 9 bases identical to TRBD1. Germline CDR1 reads SNHLY; CDR2 reads FYNNEI. The CDR3 is made up of 13 amino acids. Trimming took 8 bases from V and 8 from J; bases not matched to a gene: 6. CDR3 bases: TGTGCCAGCCACAGGGGGCCTACAGAAAAACTGTTTTTT. This gives the protein CASHRGPTEKLFF.

The chain combines TRBV19 with TRBJ2-7; TRBD1 matches 7 bases. V dropped 4 bases and J dropped 6; count of bases not matched to a gene: 9. The CDR3 loop spans 14 amino acids. The germline V gene has CDR1 LNHDA and CDR2 SQIVND (reference sequence). The CDR3 bases are TGTGCCAGTAGTACACCGGGACAGCAGGTCGAGCAGTACTTC. The encoded protein is CASSTPGQQVEQYF.

This clone was recorded a few times. This sequence joins TRBV6-1 and TRBJ2-2; 9 bases map to TRBD1. There are 15 residues in the CDR3. The V gene end was trimmed by 6 bases and the J gene end by 4 bases; junction bases not matched to a gene: 6. Germline-derived CDR1 and CDR2 are MNHNS and SASEGT. CDR3 nucleotide sequence: TGTGCCAGCAGACCGGGACAGGGTTTCACCGGGGAGCTGTTTTTT. This gives the protein CASRPGQGFTGELFF.

The chain carries TRBV20-1 and TRBJ1-1; no reliable D call. There are 10 residues in the CDR3. Germline CDR1 DFQATT, CDR2 SNEGSKA (reference sequence). The V gene lost 3 bases and the J gene lost 7 bases, with 6 bases spanning the gap. CDR3 region: CSARSYEAFF. The CDR3, as DNA: TGCAGTGCTAGGAGTTATGAAGCTTTCTTT.